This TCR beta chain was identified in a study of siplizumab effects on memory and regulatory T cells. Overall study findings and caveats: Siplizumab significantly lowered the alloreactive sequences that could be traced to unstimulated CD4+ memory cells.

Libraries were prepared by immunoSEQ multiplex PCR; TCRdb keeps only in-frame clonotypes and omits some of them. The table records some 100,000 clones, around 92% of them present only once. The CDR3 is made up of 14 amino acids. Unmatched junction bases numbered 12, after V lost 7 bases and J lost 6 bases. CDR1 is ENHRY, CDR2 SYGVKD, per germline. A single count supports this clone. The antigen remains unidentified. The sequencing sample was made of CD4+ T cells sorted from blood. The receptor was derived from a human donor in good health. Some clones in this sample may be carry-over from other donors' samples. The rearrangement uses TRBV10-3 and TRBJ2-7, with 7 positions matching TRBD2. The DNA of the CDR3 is TGTGCCATCAATCAAGCTTCCAGGGAGGGCGAGCAGTACTTC. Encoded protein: CAINQASREGEQYF.